The 20 T cell receptor beta chains reported below all come from one sample, sequenced in a study of blood T cell repertoires in COVID-19. Using immunoSEQ multiplex PCR, the repertoire was profiled, and TCRdb retains in-frame clones only, with some absent. In the table there are approximately 300,000 clones, around 90% of which are singletons. The sequenced material came from PBMCs or T cells enriched from blood (not recorded which). All receptors come from a man aged 55 to 70 who had recovered from COVID-19.

Only one count was recorded for this clone. This chain links TRBV9 with TRBJ2-2; TRBD1 aligns across 7 bases. The J segment lost 3 bases and the V segment lost 3 bases, leaving 5 bases of the junction unmatched. CDR3 length: 15 residues. The germline V gene has CDR1 SGDLS and CDR2 YYNGEE. The CDR3 sequence: CASSDGTADTGELFF. The CDR3 DNA reads as TGTGCCAGCAGCGACGGGACAGCTGACACCGGGGAGCTGTTTTTT. The whole variable domain, remainder taken from reference TRBV9 and TRBJ2-2, is DSGVTQTPKHLITATGQRVTLRCSPRSGDLSVYWYQQSLDQGLQFLIQYYNGEERAKGNILERFSAQQFPDLHSELNLSSLELGDSALYFCASSDGTADTGELFFGEGSRLTVL.

The chain is built from TRBV6-5 and TRBJ2-7; tentatively, D is TRBD1 (5 bases). Looked up from germline, CDR1 is MNHEY and CDR2 is SVGAGI. The CDR3 is 14 residues long. V lost 7 bases to trimming and J lost 4 bases, with 17 bases between them. The CDR3 sequence is CASKARVPLYEQYF. CDR3 nucleotide sequence: TGTGCCAGCAAAGCCAGGGTTCCCCTTTACGAGCAGTACTTC.

The chain links TRBV7-8 to TRBJ2-7; 8 nucleotides align to TRBD1. Germline V gene data show CDR1 as SGHVS and CDR2 as FQNEAQ. This CDR3 spans 15 amino acids. V gave up 3 bases and J gave up 2 bases; unmatched junction bases: 6. CDR3 in DNA: TGTGCCAGCAGCTTGAGCGGACAGGGTCCCTACGAGCAGTACTTC. This translates into CASSLSGQGPYEQYF.

In its sample, this clone was seen once. The rearrangement joins TRBV30 to TRBJ1-5; D is unclear. V lost 1 base, J lost 5 bases, and 12 bases lay in between. Germline assignment: CDR1 GTSNPN and CDR2 SVGIG (reference sequence). This CDR3 has 14 residues. In nucleotides, the CDR3 is TGTGCCTGGAGTGCAATCGGGGTCGATCAGCCCCAGCATTTT. Protein: CAWSAIGVDQPQHF.

The chain joins TRBV6-5 to TRBJ1-2, with D tentatively TRBD1 (5 bases). Germline lookup yields CDR1 MNHEY and CDR2 SVGAGI. The length of the CDR3 is 14 residues. V lost 6 bases, J lost 2 bases, and 13 bases lay in between. The CDR3 DNA reads as TGTGCCAGCAGGGTGGGGGGGGAGAACTATGGCTACACCTTC. Translation gives CASRVGGENYGYTF.

This clone has more than one count but fewer than ten. This chain connects TRBV7-8 to TRBJ2-7, with 7 bases matching TRBD1. This CDR3 has 14 residues. Germline-derived CDR1 and CDR2 are SGHVS and FQNEAQ. With V trimmed by 1 base and J by 0 bases, 0 bases remained unmatched. CDR3 sequence: CASSLGTGSYEQYF. The CDR3 DNA is TGTGCCAGCAGCTTAGGGACAGGCTCCTACGAGCAGTACTTC.

Comments on this clone: At the DNA level, this CDR3 is encoded by other sequences in the same sample as well. The chain recombines TRBV29-1 with TRBJ1-1; 7 bases line up with TRBD1. Trimming removed 7 bases from V and 2 bases from J; junction bases left unmatched: 4. In germline, CDR1 is SQVTM, CDR2 ANQGSEA. The CDR3 covers 12 residues. DNA for the CDR3: TGCAGCGCAGGGACAGCAAACACTGAAGCTTTCTTT. It encodes CSAGTANTEAFF.

This rearrangement joins TRBV28 to TRBJ1-5, with 9 bases fitting TRBD1. Germline loops: CDR1 MDHEN, CDR2 SYDVKM. Losses at the gene ends were 3 bases for V and 5 bases for J; bases not matched to a gene: 8. This CDR3 contains 16 residues. CDR3: CASSLPGQGSHQPQHF. In DNA, the CDR3 is TGTGCCAGCAGTTTGCCGGGACAGGGCAGTCATCAGCCCCAGCATTTT. Full variable domain (outside the CDR3, taken from reference TRBV28 and TRBJ1-5): DVKVTQSSRYLVKRTGEKVFLECVQDMDHENMFWYRQDPGLGLRLIYFSYDVKMKEKGDIPEGYSVSREKKERFSLILESASTNQTSMYLCASSLPGQGSHQPQHFGDGTRLSIL.

This chain joins TRBV2 and TRBJ1-2, with D possibly matching TRBD1 (6 bases). CDR1 and CDR2 from the germline V gene are SNHLY and FYNNEI. The V gene lost 5 bases and the J gene lost 8 bases, with 18 bases spanning the gap. The CDR3 is 14 residues long. The CDR3 loop reads CASSYPSAGVGYTF. In nucleotides, the CDR3 is TGTGCCAGCAGTTACCCAAGCGCAGGGGTCGGCTACACCTTC.

The chain has TRBV5-1 and TRBJ1-1; D might be TRBD1 (6 bases). Deletions cut 0 bases from V and 5 bases from J, with 20 bases between. There are 17 residues in the CDR3. CDR1 SGHRS and CDR2 YFSETQ come from the germline V gene. The CDR3 DNA is TGCGCCAGCAGCTTGGGACCTAGGGGGGGCGACGAGACTGAAGCTTTCTTT. Amino acid sequence: CASSLGPRGGDETEAFF. The complete variable domain, with remaining parts taken from reference TRBV5-1 and TRBJ1-1, reads KAGVTQTPRYLIKTRGQQVTLSCSPISGHRSVSWYQQTPGQGLQFLFEYFSETQRNKGNFPGRFSGRQFSNSRSEMNVSTLELGDSALYLCASSLGPRGGDETEAFFGQGTRLTVV.

The chain is built from TRBV19 and TRBJ2-1, with 8 bases matching TRBD2. The CDR3 totals 18 residues. With V trimmed by 3 bases and J by 3 bases, 13 bases remained unmatched. The germline V gene has CDR1 LNHDA and CDR2 SQIVND (reference sequence). CDR3 sequence reads: CASSILPAAGVRYNEQFF. For the CDR3, the DNA is TGTGCCAGTAGTATTTTGCCGGCAGCGGGAGTCCGCTACAATGAGCAGTTCTTC.

The rearrangement joins TRBV18 to TRBJ1-4; possibly TRBD1 for D (6 bases). CDR1 and CDR2 (germline): KGHSH, LQKENI. V was shortened by 3 bases and J by 0 bases, with 8 bases between the two germline ends. CDR3 length: 15 amino acids. The CDR3 sequence is CASSPRTATNEKLFF. The CDR3, as DNA: TGTGCCAGCTCACCGCGGACAGCAACTAATGAAAAACTGTTTTTT.

The chain combines TRBV5-1 with TRBJ2-3, with 11 bases matching TRBD2. The germline CDR1 and CDR2 sequences are SGHRS and YFSETQ. The V segment lost 5 bases and the J segment 0 bases; nucleotides outside the gene matches: 8. CDR3 size: 17 residues. In DNA form, the CDR3 reads TGCGCCAGCAGGGCGGGACTAGCGGACTCTAGCACAGATACGCAGTATTTT. It is translated as CASRAGLADSSTDTQYF.

V and J are TRBV20-1 and TRBJ1-3; perhaps TRBD1 as D (5 bases). The germline V and J ends were trimmed by 4 bases and 8 bases, with 9 bases remaining between them. The CDR3 contains 11 residues. Germline loops: CDR1 DFQATT, CDR2 SNEGSKA (reference sequence). DNA for the CDR3: TGCAGTGCTACTCAGGGTTACACCATATATTTT. This translates into CSATQGYTIYF.

The rearrangement joins TRBV27 to TRBJ2-7, with D possibly matching TRBD1 (5 bases). Trimming shortened V by 0 bases and J by 2 bases, and 11 bases separated the two germline ends. This CDR3 region has 15 residues. Per germline, CDR1 MNHEY and CDR2 SMNVEV (reference sequence). The CDR3 nucleotides read TGTGCCAGCAGTTTATCGAAGGGGTTCCCCTACGAGCAGTACTTC. Residues: CASSLSKGFPYEQYF.

The genes are TRBV5-5 and TRBJ1-4, with unresolved D. The CDR3 length is 14 residues. Germline assignment: CDR1 SGHKS and CDR2 YYEKEE (reference sequence). Trimming removed 4 bases at V and 7 bases at J, with 14 bases between. CDR3 in amino acids: CASSLGDRVEKLFF. DNA of the CDR3: TGTGCCAGCAGCCTCGGGGATCGGGTTGAAAAACTGTTTTTT. Full variable domain (missing parts from reference TRBV5-5 and TRBJ1-4): DAGVTQSPTHLIKTRGQQVTLRCSPISGHKSVSWYQQVLGQGPQFIFQYYEKEERGRGNFPDRFSARQFPNYSSELNVNALLLGDSALYLCASSLGDRVEKLFFGSGTQLSVL.

This chain links TRBV7-3 with TRBJ1-2; no definite D call. The CDR3 is made up of 14 amino acids. Germline CDR1 and CDR2: SGHTA and FQGTGA. V gave up 5 bases and J gave up 4 bases, with 14 bases separating them. The CDR3 DNA reads TGTGCCAGCAGCAAAGACTCGTTTGGCTATGGCTACACCTTC. Translating it yields CASSKDSFGYGYTF.

This chain connects TRBV28 to TRBJ2-3; TRBD2 matches 7 bases. Germline V gene sequence: CDR1 MDHEN, CDR2 SYDVKM. The CDR3 has 15 amino acids. V shed 5 bases and J 4 bases; nucleotides not matched to a gene: 9. The DNA for the CDR3 is TGTGCCAGCAGTCGAAGCGGGAAGTGGGCAGATACGCAGTATTTT. Its protein product is CASSRSGKWADTQYF.

Only a few counts were recorded for this clone. CDR3 loop: CASSSFPRGTDTQYF. CDR3 nucleotides: TGTGCCAGCAGCTCGTTCCCCAGGGGAACAGATACGCAGTATTTT. The chain recombines TRBV7-2 with TRBJ2-3; a weak D match, TRBD1 (6 bases). V was cut by 4 bases and J by 3 bases, with 14 bases left in between. The germline gives CDR1 SGHTA, CDR2 FQGNSA. The CDR3 is 15 amino acids.

The chain couples TRBV7-9 to TRBJ2-3; the D is unclear. The CDR3 extends over 14 amino acids. Germline CDR1 is SEHNR and CDR2 is FQNEAQ (reference sequence). The V end was cut by 4 bases, the J end by 4 bases, with 12 bases between. CDR3 sequence: CASSSPVGADTQYF. DNA of the CDR3: TGTGCCAGCAGCTCCCCGGTTGGTGCAGATACGCAGTATTTT.